A selection of T cell receptor beta chains follows, all from one sample in a study of T-cell reconstitution after alpha-beta-depleted transplantation in children. Each CDR3 protein gets one entry after TCRdb re-called the PCR reads with MiXCR. The top ten clones hold roughly 30% of a sample with about 980,000 distinct CDR3 sequences, about 29% of them seen once. The sequences come from PBMCs, mostly from graft donor cells, collected 360 days after TCRalphabeta/CD19-depleted stem cell transplant. The receptors were sampled from a boy in the first two years of life who had a stem cell transplant for SCID, so the T cells may come from the graft donor. Each CDR3 is given with its conserved first and last residue. The order of the fields is D gene, V gene, J gene, clone size, CDR3 DNA, CDR3 protein. A D gene is named only where the DNA matches it firmly. Some rows have no size entry. The others give once, few or many, or a class for an expanded clone.

d_call: TRBD2; v_call: TRBV4-1; j_call: TRBJ2-7; clone_size: few; cdr3_nt: TGCGCCAGCAGCCAAGATGCCCCACGGGAGGGACTAATATACGAGCAGTACTTC; cdr3_aa: CASSQDAPREGLIYEQYF
d_call: -; v_call: TRBV4-1; j_call: TRBJ2-3; clone_size: few; cdr3_nt: TGCGCCAGCAGCCAAGAGGTACCAGATACGCAGTATTTT; cdr3_aa: CASSQEVPDTQYF
d_call: TRBD2; v_call: TRBV20-1; j_call: TRBJ2-1; clone_size: few; cdr3_nt: TGCAGTGCACCGGGACTAGAGCGATACAATGAGCAGTTCTTC; cdr3_aa: CSAPGLERYNEQFF
d_call: -; v_call: TRBV27; j_call: TRBJ2-7; clone_size: few; cdr3_nt: TGTGCCAGCAGTTTAGGGACGCCACTTTACGAGCAGTACTTC; cdr3_aa: CASSLGTPLYEQYF
d_call: -; v_call: TRBV4-1; j_call: TRBJ2-3; clone_size: many; cdr3_nt: TGCGCCAGCAGCTTATTCCAGGGCACAGATACGCAGTATTTT; cdr3_aa: CASSLFQGTDTQYF
d_call: TRBD1; v_call: TRBV19; j_call: TRBJ2-1; clone_size: few; cdr3_nt: TGTGCCAGTAGTAGCCGACAGGGGGATGAGCAGTTCTTC; cdr3_aa: CASSSRQGDEQFF
d_call: TRBD1; v_call: TRBV7-2; j_call: TRBJ1-5; clone_size: few; cdr3_nt: TGTGCCAGCAGCGCCGGGACAGGGCAGCCCCAGCATTTT; cdr3_aa: CASSAGTGQPQHF
d_call: -; v_call: TRBV12-3/TRBV12-4; j_call: TRBJ2-1; clone_size: many; cdr3_nt: TGTGCCAGCAGCCCAGGACTGTACAATGAGCAGTTCTTC; cdr3_aa: CASSPGLYNEQFF
d_call: -; v_call: TRBV7-7; j_call: TRBJ1-3; clone_size: -; cdr3_nt: TGTGCCAGCAGCTTAAGCCTGAACTCTGGAAACACCATATATTTT; cdr3_aa: CASSLSLNSGNTIYF
d_call: -; v_call: TRBV12-3/TRBV12-4; j_call: TRBJ1-2; clone_size: few; cdr3_nt: TGTGCCAGCAGTTTAGGTGTGGAAGTGTATGGCTACACCTTC; cdr3_aa: CASSLGVEVYGYTF
d_call: -; v_call: TRBV29-1; j_call: TRBJ2-7; clone_size: few; cdr3_nt: TGCAGCGTTGAAGAGGCAGGAGATTCCTACGAGCAGTACTTC; cdr3_aa: CSVEEAGDSYEQYF
d_call: -; v_call: TRBV7-6; j_call: TRBJ1-1; clone_size: -; cdr3_nt: TGTGCCAGCAGCTTGTCTGGGGGTTGGACTGAAGCTTTCTTT; cdr3_aa: CASSLSGGWTEAFF
d_call: -; v_call: TRBV3-1; j_call: TRBJ1-1; clone_size: -; cdr3_nt: TGTGCCAGCAGCCAGGGCAGCCGGGTGAACACTGAAGCTTTCTTT; cdr3_aa: CASSQGSRVNTEAFF
d_call: -; v_call: TRBV12-3/TRBV12-4; j_call: TRBJ1-6; clone_size: -; cdr3_nt: TGTGCCAGCAGACGACAGACCGATAATAATTCACCCCTCCACTTT; cdr3_aa: CASRRQTDNNSPLHF
d_call: -; v_call: TRBV12-3/TRBV12-4; j_call: TRBJ1-2; clone_size: -; cdr3_nt: TGTGCCAGCAGTTTCTGGGGACGCGCGTATGGCTACACCTTC; cdr3_aa: CASSFWGRAYGYTF
d_call: -; v_call: TRBV29-1; j_call: TRBJ2-1; clone_size: -; cdr3_nt: TGCAGCGTGCTACAGGCGCTGCCGACGAATGAGCAGTTCTTC; cdr3_aa: CSVLQALPTNEQFF
d_call: -; v_call: TRBV27; j_call: TRBJ1-5; clone_size: -; cdr3_nt: TGTGCCAGCGGACAGAACAATCAGCCCCAGCATTTT; cdr3_aa: CASGQNNQPQHF
d_call: -; v_call: TRBV19; j_call: TRBJ1-5; clone_size: -; cdr3_nt: TGTGCCAGTAGTCCGACAGCCGATCAGCCCCAGCATTTT; cdr3_aa: CASSPTADQPQHF
d_call: -; v_call: TRBV28; j_call: TRBJ2-5; clone_size: few; cdr3_nt: TGTGCCAGCAGTTTAAATTCGGAGACCCAGTACTTC; cdr3_aa: CASSLNSETQYF
d_call: -; v_call: TRBV20-1; j_call: TRBJ1-5; clone_size: few; cdr3_nt: TGCAGTGCTGCCCGGGGGCATAATAGCAATCAGCCCCAGCATTTT; cdr3_aa: CSAARGHNSNQPQHF
d_call: -; v_call: TRBV12-3/TRBV12-4; j_call: TRBJ2-7; clone_size: -; cdr3_nt: TGTGCCAGCAGTTTGGCGGGACTGGAGTACGAGCAGTACTTC; cdr3_aa: CASSLAGLEYEQYF
d_call: TRBD1; v_call: TRBV7-9; j_call: TRBJ1-4; clone_size: few; cdr3_nt: TGTGCCAGCAGCTTTTTTTATGGGACAGGGGTCGGAAAACTGTTTTTT; cdr3_aa: CASSFFYGTGVGKLFF
d_call: -; v_call: TRBV4-3; j_call: TRBJ1-1; clone_size: -; cdr3_nt: TGCGCCAGCAGCCAAGATAGATTAGGGCGTGAGAACACTGAAGCTTTCTTT; cdr3_aa: CASSQDRLGRENTEAFF
d_call: -; v_call: TRBV5-1; j_call: TRBJ2-1; clone_size: -; cdr3_nt: TGCGCCAGCAGCTGGGGTAGCGGTAATGAGCAGTTCTTC; cdr3_aa: CASSWGSGNEQFF
d_call: -; v_call: TRBV20-1; j_call: TRBJ2-3; clone_size: -; cdr3_nt: TGCAGTGGGTTGGCGGGGGCCCTCCGGGGCACAGATACGCAGTATTTT; cdr3_aa: CSGLAGALRGTDTQYF
d_call: TRBD1; v_call: TRBV30; j_call: TRBJ1-6; clone_size: -; cdr3_nt: TGTGCCTGCACAAGGACCTTGACAGGGCCGAATTCACCCCTCCACTTT; cdr3_aa: CACTRTLTGPNSPLHF
d_call: -; v_call: TRBV18; j_call: TRBJ1-2; clone_size: -; cdr3_nt: TGTGCCAGCTCACCACTAGGGGCGAACCTTGGCTACACCTTC; cdr3_aa: CASSPLGANLGYTF
d_call: -; v_call: TRBV5-1; j_call: TRBJ2-7; clone_size: -; cdr3_nt: TGCGCCAGCAGCCTCGACAGGGAGCAGTACTTC; cdr3_aa: CASSLDREQYF
d_call: -; v_call: TRBV28; j_call: TRBJ1-2; clone_size: -; cdr3_nt: TGTGCCAGCAGCCAACAGGTTTTTAACTATGGCTACACCTTC; cdr3_aa: CASSQQVFNYGYTF
d_call: TRBD2; v_call: TRBV7-2; j_call: TRBJ2-1; clone_size: -; cdr3_nt: TGTGCCAGCAGCTTTATGGGACTAGTGTACAATGAGCAGTTCTTC; cdr3_aa: CASSFMGLVYNEQFF
d_call: TRBD2; v_call: TRBV5-1; j_call: TRBJ2-7; clone_size: -; cdr3_nt: TGCGCCAGCAGCTTTAGTTGGGAGCGGGACTACGAGCAGTACTTC; cdr3_aa: CASSFSWERDYEQYF
d_call: -; v_call: TRBV20-1; j_call: TRBJ1-1; clone_size: few; cdr3_nt: TGCAGTGTCCACAGGACAGTCATGAACACTGAAGCTTTCTTT; cdr3_aa: CSVHRTVMNTEAFF
d_call: -; v_call: TRBV20-1; j_call: TRBJ2-3; clone_size: -; cdr3_nt: TGCAGTGCTAGAGGTCCCGTCGGACCAAGCACAGATACGCAGTATTTT; cdr3_aa: CSARGPVGPSTDTQYF
d_call: -; v_call: TRBV5-1; j_call: TRBJ2-5; clone_size: few; cdr3_nt: TGCGCCAGCAGCTTGGGGGACTGGAAAGAGACCCAGTACTTC; cdr3_aa: CASSLGDWKETQYF
d_call: -; v_call: TRBV7-9; j_call: TRBJ2-1; clone_size: few; cdr3_nt: TGTGCCAGCAGCTTAAGGACGAGGGATTACAATGAGCAGTTCTTC; cdr3_aa: CASSLRTRDYNEQFF
d_call: -; v_call: TRBV27; j_call: TRBJ2-1; clone_size: few; cdr3_nt: TGTGCCAGCAGTTTAGGAAGGGGTGGAAAGTTCTTC; cdr3_aa: CASSLGRGGKFF
d_call: TRBD1; v_call: TRBV4-1; j_call: TRBJ2-4; clone_size: few; cdr3_nt: TGCGCCAGCAGCCAAGCCCTGGACAGGGTGCAAAACATTCAGTACTTC; cdr3_aa: CASSQALDRVQNIQYF
d_call: TRBD1; v_call: TRBV12-3/TRBV12-4; j_call: TRBJ2-2; clone_size: few; cdr3_nt: TGTGCCAGCAGTACCATCGGGACAGGGGGATACACCGGGGAGCTGTTTTTT; cdr3_aa: CASSTIGTGGYTGELFF
d_call: -; v_call: TRBV7-6; j_call: TRBJ1-1; clone_size: -; cdr3_nt: TGTGCCAGCAGCCCTGCCCAAGGTGGAGCTTTCTTT; cdr3_aa: CASSPAQGGAFF
d_call: TRBD1; v_call: TRBV11-1; j_call: TRBJ2-1; clone_size: many; cdr3_nt: TGTGCCAGCAGCCCACAAAGTTTGGGCCAGGGGGTCTACAATGAGCAGTTCTTC; cdr3_aa: CASSPQSLGQGVYNEQFF
d_call: TRBD1; v_call: TRBV10-1; j_call: TRBJ2-1; clone_size: -; cdr3_nt: TGCGCCAGCAGTCCCAACCGGGACAGGTGGTTCTACAATGAGCAGTTCTTC; cdr3_aa: CASSPNRDRWFYNEQFF
d_call: -; v_call: TRBV3-1; j_call: TRBJ1-3; clone_size: many; cdr3_nt: TGTGCCAGCACCCGAGATTACTCTGGAAACACCATATATTTT; cdr3_aa: CASTRDYSGNTIYF
d_call: -; v_call: TRBV4-3; j_call: TRBJ2-7; clone_size: few; cdr3_nt: TGCGCCAGTTCAAAGCGACAGTCGGGGGAGCAGTACTTC; cdr3_aa: CASSKRQSGEQYF
d_call: TRBD2; v_call: TRBV27; j_call: TRBJ2-7; clone_size: -; cdr3_nt: TGTGCCAGCAGCCCTAACAGATGGACTAGCGGGGGGGCGGGCGAGCAGTACTTC; cdr3_aa: CASSPNRWTSGGAGEQYF
d_call: -; v_call: TRBV20-1; j_call: TRBJ2-5; clone_size: -; cdr3_nt: TGCAGTGCTAGGTCTTGGGCCGTACAAGAGACCCAGTACTTC; cdr3_aa: CSARSWAVQETQYF
d_call: -; v_call: TRBV9; j_call: TRBJ2-5; clone_size: many; cdr3_nt: TGTGCCAGCAGCGTAGGCCTAGCGGAGACCCAGTACTTC; cdr3_aa: CASSVGLAETQYF
d_call: -; v_call: TRBV5-1; j_call: TRBJ2-7; clone_size: few; cdr3_nt: TGCGCCAGCAGTCCCGGGACATACGCTTACGAGCAGTACTTC; cdr3_aa: CASSPGTYAYEQYF
d_call: -; v_call: TRBV5-5; j_call: TRBJ2-1; clone_size: -; cdr3_nt: TGTGCCAGCATCCCAAACAGCGCCATTAACAATGAGCAGTTCTTC; cdr3_aa: CASIPNSAINNEQFF
d_call: -; v_call: TRBV3-1; j_call: TRBJ1-6; clone_size: -; cdr3_nt: TGTGCCAGCAGCCTACAGGGAGGATATAATTCACCCCTCCACTTT; cdr3_aa: CASSLQGGYNSPLHF
d_call: -; v_call: TRBV9; j_call: TRBJ1-3; clone_size: few; cdr3_nt: TGTGCCAGCAGCCCCTCGGTCGGGGCCGGAAACACCATATATTTT; cdr3_aa: CASSPSVGAGNTIYF